This entry lists 16 T cell receptor beta chains sequenced from one sample in a study of blood T cell repertoires in COVID-19. Sequencing was performed with immunoSEQ multiplex PCR; in TCRdb, only in-frame clones are kept and a portion is missing. The table shows tens of thousands of clones, with approximately 91% occurring only once. The sequenced sample was peripheral blood. The receptors shown here come from a human donor in a cohort sampled during active COVID-19.

The chain links TRBV2 to TRBJ2-1; the match to TRBD2 covers 15 bases. The V gene's germline CDR1 is SNHLY and CDR2 FYNNEI. There are 15 residues in the CDR3. J gave up 5 bases and V 6 bases, and 2 bases lay outside the gene matches. CDR3 region: CASRRTSGGDNEQFF. The CDR3 nucleotides read TGTGCCAGCAGACGGACTAGCGGGGGGGACAATGAGCAGTTCTTC.

The chain links TRBV5-1 to TRBJ2-1; TRBD1 agrees at 7 bases. Germline loops: CDR1 SGHRS, CDR2 YFSETQ. Germline trimming cut 4 bases from V and 3 bases from J; bases unmatched to any gene: 4. The CDR3 sequence is 14 residues long. The chain's CDR3 is CASSLGDSYNEQFF. The CDR3 DNA reads TGCGCCAGCAGCCTGGGGGACAGCTACAATGAGCAGTTCTTC.

The CDR3 loop reads CASSQSTAEAQYF. For the CDR3, the DNA is TGTGCCAGCAGCCAATCTACTGCCGAGGCGCAGTATTTT. This sequence joins TRBV3-1 (or the pseudogene TRBV3-2) and TRBJ2-3, with unresolved D. CDR1 and CDR2 (germline): LGHDT, YNNKEL (reference sequence). The V end lost 2 bases, the J end lost 10 bases, and 13 bases lay between the germline ends. This CDR3 is 13 amino acids long.

The chain joins TRBV28 to TRBJ1-2, with D possibly matching TRBD1 (6 bases). The CDR3 is made up of 15 amino acids. Germline V gene lookup returns CDR1 MDHEN and CDR2 SYDVKM. V lost 5 bases and J lost 4, with 17 bases in between. CDR3 sequence: CASSNPGQAVYGYTF. DNA for the CDR3: TGTGCCAGCAGTAATCCGGGACAAGCCGTCTATGGCTACACCTTC.

The chain carries TRBV19 and TRBJ2-7, with 8 bases that match TRBD2. This CDR3 is 16 amino acids long. Germline-derived CDR1 and CDR2 are LNHDA and SQIVND (reference sequence). Losses at the gene ends were 0 bases for V and 3 bases for J; bases not matched to a gene: 7. The CDR3 loop is CASSIDGSGSSYEQYF. CDR3 DNA: TGTGCCAGTAGTATAGATGGGAGCGGGAGTAGCTACGAGCAGTACTTC.

This rearrangement joins TRBV5-6 to TRBJ2-7, with D possibly being TRBD1 (5 bases). The length of the CDR3 is 15 residues. CDR1 and CDR2 from the germline V gene are SGHDT and YYEEEE. The V and J ends lost 5 bases and 2 bases respectively, with 17 bases between them. CDR3 residues: CASSPGKSDPYEQYF. CDR3 in DNA: TGTGCCAGCAGTCCAGGGAAGTCAGACCCCTACGAGCAGTACTTC.

This chain joins TRBV6-4 and TRBJ2-3; D may be TRBD2 (6 bases). The CDR3 consists of 15 residues. CDR1 and CDR2 (germline): MRHNA, SNTAGT. V was clipped by 4 bases and J by 4 bases, with 15 bases between them. The CDR3 region has the DNA TGTGCCAGCAGTGTTCAAACGGGAGCGCCAGATACGCAGTATTTT. Translating it yields CASSVQTGAPDTQYF.

CDR3 in DNA: TGTGCCAGCTCACCCACGACAGCCAGCTCTGGAAACACCATATATTTT. Its protein is CASSPTTASSGNTIYF. The V gene is TRBV18, the J gene TRBJ1-3; D may be TRBD1 (5 bases). The germline CDR1 and CDR2 sequences are KGHSH and LQKENI. Trimming took 3 bases from V and 0 from J, leaving 12 bases between them. The CDR3 consists of 16 residues.

The CDR3 loop reads CASSLATYQETQYF. CDR3 sequence (DNA): TGTGCCAGCAGCTTAGCCACATACCAAGAGACCCAGTACTTC. The gene calls are TRBV11-1 and TRBJ2-5, with no clear D. The germline V gene has CDR1 SGHAT and CDR2 FQDESV (reference sequence). This CDR3 is built from 14 residues. Trimming shortened V by 0 bases and J by 0 bases, and 5 bases separated the two germline ends.

The chain combines TRBV7-2 with TRBJ2-1, with D tentatively TRBD2 (5 bases). V was shortened by 1 base and J by 4 bases, with 8 bases between the two germline ends. This CDR3 spans 14 amino acids. Germline V gene sequence: CDR1 SGHTA, CDR2 FQGNSA. CDR3 nucleotides: TGTGCCAGCAGCTTAGAAGCGGTATACAATGAGCAGTTCTTC. Protein: CASSLEAVYNEQFF.

This clone has a single count. The chain combines TRBV27 with TRBJ2-5; tentative D call: TRBD2 (6 bases). V was cut by 3 bases and J by 5 bases, with 13 bases left in between. Germline-derived CDR1 and CDR2 are MNHEY and SMNVEV (reference sequence). The CDR3 is 14 residues long. CDR3: CASSFGGFGETQYF. The CDR3 region has the DNA TGTGCCAGCAGTTTCGGGGGATTTGGGGAGACCCAGTACTTC.

The V call is TRBV18, the J call TRBJ2-1; D unresolved. This CDR3 spans 15 amino acids. Trimming shortened V by 6 bases and J by 6 bases, and 18 bases separated the two germline ends. Germline V lookup: CDR1 KGHSH, CDR2 LQKENI. In DNA form, the CDR3 reads TGTGCCAGCTCTCTCGGTGGGCCAGCCCGCAATGAGCAGTTCTTC. Translated, it gives CASSLGGPARNEQFF. The whole variable domain, remainder taken from reference TRBV18 and TRBJ2-1, is NAGVMQNPRHLVRRRGQEARLRCSPMKGHSHVYWYRQLPEEGLKFMVYLQKENIIDESGMPKERFSAEFPKEGPSILRIQQVVRGDSAAYFCASSLGGPARNEQFFGPGTRLTVL.

The chain recombines TRBV4-1 with TRBJ2-5; 9 bases match TRBD1. Germline V gene lookup returns CDR1 MGHRA and CDR2 YSYEKL. This CDR3 spans 15 amino acids. The trim removed 3 bases at V and 4 bases at J, leaving 6 bases unmatched. Here the CDR3 DNA reads TGCGCCAGCAGCCAGGATACAGGGGGCCCAGAGACCCAGTACTTC. Encoded protein: CASSQDTGGPETQYF.

The chain combines TRBV7-6 with TRBJ1-6, with D uncertain. Germline V gives CDR1 SGHVS, CDR2 FNYEAQ. The V and J ends lost 4 bases and 13 bases respectively, with 20 bases between them. There are 15 residues in the CDR3. The CDR3 loop is CASSSRLLPISPLHF. CDR3 DNA: TGTGCCAGCAGCTCCAGACTGCTTCCTATTTCGCCCCTCCACTTT.

The V gene is TRBV19, the J gene TRBJ1-3; 7 bases fit TRBD1. The CDR3 runs to 14 residues. CDR1 LNHDA and CDR2 SQIVND come from the germline V gene (reference sequence). Trimming cost V 6 bases and J 3 bases; bases outside gene matches: 5. The CDR3 region has the DNA TGTGCCAGTAGCCCGACAGGGATTGGAAACACCATATATTTT. Amino acid sequence: CASSPTGIGNTIYF.

The chain links TRBV30 to TRBJ1-1; no clear D gene. V shed 4 bases and J shed 6 bases, with 15 bases lying between them. The CDR3 loop spans 13 amino acids. CDR1 and CDR2 (germline): GTSNPN, SVGIG (reference sequence). Here the CDR3 reads CAWKFGSAAEAFF. The CDR3 DNA reads TGTGCCTGGAAATTCGGGTCGGCGGCTGAAGCTTTCTTT.